Following are 22 T cell receptor beta chains from one sample sequenced in a study of lymphopenia after photon versus proton radiotherapy. Repertoires were generated with immunoSEQ multiplex PCR, while TCRdb's copy carries only in-frame clones and drops some. The repertoire holds tens of thousands of clones, with around 83% as singletons. The source was peripheral blood, collected from a patient treated with proton-based radiotherapy. The receptors derive from a man in his 60s with pancreatic cancer.

V gene TRBV13 combines with J gene TRBJ2-5; TRBD2 agrees at 8 bases. The CDR3 runs to 13 residues. The V and J ends lost 5 bases and 3 bases, in that order; junction bases with no gene match: 2. CDR1 and CDR2 (germline): PRHDT, FYEKMQ (reference sequence). The CDR3 region is CASSTRGEETQYF. CDR3 nucleotides: TGTGCCAGCAGCACGCGGGGGGAAGAGACCCAGTACTTC. The whole variable domain, filled in from reference TRBV13 and TRBJ2-5, reads AAGVIQSPRHLIKEKRETATLKCYPIPRHDTVYWYQQGPGQDPQFLISFYEKMQSDKGSIPDRFSAQQFSDYHSELNMSSLELGDSALYFCASSTRGEETQYFGPGTRLLVL.

The chain couples TRBV5-1 to TRBJ2-7; D not resolved. The CDR3 sequence is 14 residues long. V lost 0 bases, J lost 0 bases, and 7 bases lay in between. Looked up from germline, CDR1 is SGHRS and CDR2 is YFSETQ. The CDR3: CASSLVVSSYEQYF. CDR3 DNA sequence: TGCGCCAGCAGCTTGGTTGTCAGCTCCTACGAGCAGTACTTC.

This clone was seen only a few times. The V and J genes are TRBV28 and TRBJ1-2; 7 bases align to TRBD1. Germline V gives CDR1 MDHEN, CDR2 SYDVKM. V shed 5 bases, J shed 4 bases, and the junction held 4 bases outside the gene matches. The CDR3 totals 13 residues. CDR3 in amino acids: CASSKGAFYGYTF. CDR3 sequence (DNA): TGTGCCAGCAGTAAGGGGGCTTTCTATGGCTACACCTTC.

V and J are TRBV28 and TRBJ2-2; D remains unclear. The CDR3 covers 13 residues. The V gene lost 7 bases and the J gene lost 6 bases, with 12 bases spanning the gap. Germline V gene data show CDR1 as MDHEN and CDR2 as SYDVKM. The CDR3 DNA sequence: TGTGCCAGCACCGTAATGATTGCCGGGGAGCTGTTTTTT. This codes for CASTVMIAGELFF.

This sequence joins TRBV7-9 and TRBJ1-4; D is perhaps TRBD1 (5 bases). The CDR3 spans 13 residues. Trimming left V 1 base short and J 6 bases short, with 6 bases between. Germline V gene lookup returns CDR1 SEHNR and CDR2 FQNEAQ (reference sequence). The CDR3 nucleotides are TGTGCCAGCAGCTTAGTGGGGGATGAAAAACTGTTTTTT. This gives the protein CASSLVGDEKLFF.

This chain links TRBV28 with TRBJ1-5; D is unresolved. CDR3 length: 13 amino acids. Trimming took 3 bases from V and 0 from J, leaving 3 bases between them. Germline V gene sequence: CDR1 MDHEN, CDR2 SYDVKM. The CDR3 loop is CASSLGSNQPQHF. CDR3 DNA sequence: TGTGCCAGCAGTTTGGGTAGCAATCAGCCCCAGCATTTT.

The J gene is TRBJ1-5, the V gene TRBV28, with a weak D call TRBD1 (6 bases). CDR3 length: 15 amino acids. V was shortened by 5 bases and J by 0 bases, with 11 bases between the two germline ends. CDR1 is MDHEN, CDR2 SYDVKM, per germline. In DNA, the CDR3 is TGTGCCAGCAGTGAACAGGGAAGTAGCAATCAGCCCCAGCATTTT. This encodes CASSEQGSSNQPQHF.

The rearrangement links TRBV6-8 to TRBJ2-3; the D is unclear. Per germline, CDR1 MNHGY and CDR2 SAAAGT. V was clipped by 3 bases and J by 8 bases, with 18 bases between them. The CDR3 consists of 15 residues. In nucleotides, the CDR3 is TGTGCCAGCAGTTATAAGCAGGCGCCGCCGGGTACGCAGTATTTT. Translating it yields CASSYKQAPPGTQYF.

This clone turned up a few times. CDR3 coding DNA: TGTGCCAGCAGGGAGGCTGGGGCCAACGTCCTGACTTTC. This gives the protein CASREAGANVLTF. The V call is TRBV5-4, the J call TRBJ2-6, with D possibly being TRBD2 (5 bases). The CDR3 is 13 residues long. The germline V gene encodes CDR1 SGHNT and CDR2 YYREEE (reference sequence). Trimming cost V 5 bases and J 2 bases, with 5 bases left between them. Full variable domain (rest looked up from reference TRBV5-4 and TRBJ2-6): ETGVTQSPTHLIKTRGQQVTLRCSSQSGHNTVSWYQQALGQGPQFIFQYYREEENGRGNFPPRFSGLQFPNYSSELNVNALELDDSALYLCASREAGANVLTFGAGSRLTVL.

This clone came up once. The genes are TRBV30 and TRBJ1-3, with no clear D. Germline assignment: CDR1 GTSNPN and CDR2 SVGIG (reference sequence). The CDR3 covers 14 residues. The V end was cut by 8 bases, the J end by 0 bases, with 14 bases between. In DNA, the CDR3 is TGTGCCGTAGAGCCGGCGCACTCTGGAAACACCATATATTTT. Its translation: CAVEPAHSGNTIYF.

V is TRBV28 and J is TRBJ2-4; possibly TRBD1 or TRBD2 for D (5 bases each). The CDR3 totals 15 residues. The germline gives CDR1 MDHEN, CDR2 SYDVKM. The V end was cut by 3 bases, the J end by 3 bases, with 12 bases between. The CDR3 DNA sequence: TGTGCCAGCAGTTTCCTAACAGGAGGCAAAAACATTCAGTACTTC. It is translated as CASSFLTGGKNIQYF. The full variable domain, with the rest looked up from reference TRBV28 and TRBJ2-4, is DVKVTQSSRYLVKRTGEKVFLECVQDMDHENMFWYRQDPGLGLRLIYFSYDVKMKEKGDIPEGYSVSREKKERFSLILESASTNQTSMYLCASSFLTGGKNIQYFGAGTRLSVL.

This clone has a handful of counts. The V and J genes are TRBV18 and TRBJ1-5; 9 nucleotides align to TRBD1. Trimming at V came to 5 bases and at J to 1 base, leaving 3 bases not matched to a gene. Germline CDR1 reads KGHSH; CDR2 reads LQKENI. The CDR3 totals 15 residues. CDR3 protein: CASSTGTGSNQPQHF. In DNA, the CDR3 is TGTGCCAGCTCAACCGGGACAGGGAGCAATCAGCCCCAGCATTTT.

The chain recombines TRBV14 with TRBJ2-5; tentative D call: TRBD2 (7 bases). Germline assignment: CDR1 SGHDN and CDR2 FVKESK. Trimming left V 4 bases short and J 5 bases short, with 17 bases between. The CDR3 is 15 residues long. The CDR3 DNA reads TGTGCCAGCAGCCCCAAGGGGGGGACCGGGGAGACCCAGTACTTC. This codes for CASSPKGGTGETQYF.

The chain carries TRBV28 and TRBJ2-1; 11 bases match TRBD2. Germline values: CDR1 MDHEN, CDR2 SYDVKM. The CDR3 has 18 amino acids. The ends lost 6 bases at V and 7 bases at J; junction bases unmatched: 17. The CDR3 region is CASRKMLELAGVRNEQFF. CDR3 nucleotide sequence: TGTGCCAGCAGGAAGATGCTGGAACTAGCGGGAGTGAGGAATGAGCAGTTCTTC.

The gene calls are TRBV25-1 and TRBJ1-4, with D perhaps matching TRBD1 (6 bases). Germline V gene sequence: CDR1 MGHDK, CDR2 SYGVNS. CDR3 size: 18 residues. V was trimmed by 5 bases and J by 5 bases, leaving 24 bases between them. CDR3 in amino acids: CASSRGRGTAGRNEKLFF. CDR3 nucleotide sequence: TGTGCCAGCAGTAGAGGGAGGGGGACGGCAGGCCGGAATGAAAAACTGTTTTTT.

About this clone itself: This specimen includes other DNA sequences encoding the same CDR3. The chain has TRBV28 and TRBJ2-7; 10 bases align to TRBD1. The CDR3 contains 14 residues. Germline V lookup: CDR1 MDHEN, CDR2 SYDVKM. V dropped 6 bases and J dropped 2; count of bases not matched to a gene: 4. CDR3 in DNA: TGTGCCAGCAGACGTGGACAGGGGGCCTACGAGCAGTACTTC. This sequence encodes CASRRGQGAYEQYF.

This chain joins TRBV6-6 and TRBJ1-1; no clear D gene. The CDR3 loop spans 15 amino acids. The V end was cut by 2 bases, the J end by 1 base, with 11 bases between. CDR1 and CDR2 (germline): MNHNY, SVGAGI (reference sequence). In DNA, the CDR3 is TGTGCCAGCAGTTACACCCAGGTCAGGAACACTGAAGCTTTCTTT. This encodes CASSYTQVRNTEAFF.

The chain has TRBV27 and TRBJ2-5; D is possibly TRBD2 (6 bases). Germline assignment: CDR1 MNHEY and CDR2 SMNVEV (reference sequence). The CDR3 is 16 residues long. The ends were cut back, 6 bases at V and 0 bases at J, with 17 bases in the middle. CDR3 amino acids: CASRRRIAEHQETQYF. CDR3 DNA sequence: TGTGCCAGCAGACGGAGGATAGCGGAGCACCAAGAGACCCAGTACTTC.

The chain uses TRBV14 and TRBJ2-1; 12 bases are shared with TRBD2. Germline-derived CDR1 and CDR2 are SGHDN and FVKESK. Trimming at V came to 2 bases and at J to 4 bases, leaving 0 bases not matched to a gene. CDR3 size: 15 residues. CDR3 DNA sequence: TGTGCCAGCAGCCAAACTAGCGGGAGGTACAATGAGCAGTTCTTC. Translating gives CASSQTSGRYNEQFF.

The sample holds a few counts of this clone. The V and J genes are TRBV6-5 and TRBJ1-2; no clear D. Deletions cut 5 bases from V and 7 bases from J, with 20 bases between. CDR3 length: 15 residues. Germline lookup yields CDR1 MNHEY and CDR2 SVGAGI. The CDR3 loop reads CASSQTGLGLLGYTF. The CDR3 DNA reads as TGTGCCAGCAGTCAAACGGGGTTAGGTCTACTTGGCTACACCTTC.

This clone occurred once. The chain couples TRBV12-5 to TRBJ2-7; 8 bases fit TRBD2. Per germline, CDR1 LGHNT and CDR2 FRNRAP. This CDR3 is built from 14 residues. The V segment lost 7 bases and the J segment 4 bases; nucleotides outside the gene matches: 9. The CDR3 loop is CASASGGRGYEQYF. CDR3 bases: TGTGCTAGTGCCTCGGGGGGGAGAGGGTACGAGCAGTACTTC.

The chain couples TRBV6-5 to TRBJ1-6; 8 bases fit TRBD1. With 7 bases clipped from V and 7 bases from J, the junction kept 6 bases outside the gene matches. This CDR3 is 14 amino acids long. Germline lookup yields CDR1 MNHEY and CDR2 SVGAGI. The chain's CDR3 is CASKGQGLNSPLHF. CDR3 nucleotide sequence: TGTGCCAGCAAAGGACAGGGCCTCAATTCACCCCTCCACTTT.